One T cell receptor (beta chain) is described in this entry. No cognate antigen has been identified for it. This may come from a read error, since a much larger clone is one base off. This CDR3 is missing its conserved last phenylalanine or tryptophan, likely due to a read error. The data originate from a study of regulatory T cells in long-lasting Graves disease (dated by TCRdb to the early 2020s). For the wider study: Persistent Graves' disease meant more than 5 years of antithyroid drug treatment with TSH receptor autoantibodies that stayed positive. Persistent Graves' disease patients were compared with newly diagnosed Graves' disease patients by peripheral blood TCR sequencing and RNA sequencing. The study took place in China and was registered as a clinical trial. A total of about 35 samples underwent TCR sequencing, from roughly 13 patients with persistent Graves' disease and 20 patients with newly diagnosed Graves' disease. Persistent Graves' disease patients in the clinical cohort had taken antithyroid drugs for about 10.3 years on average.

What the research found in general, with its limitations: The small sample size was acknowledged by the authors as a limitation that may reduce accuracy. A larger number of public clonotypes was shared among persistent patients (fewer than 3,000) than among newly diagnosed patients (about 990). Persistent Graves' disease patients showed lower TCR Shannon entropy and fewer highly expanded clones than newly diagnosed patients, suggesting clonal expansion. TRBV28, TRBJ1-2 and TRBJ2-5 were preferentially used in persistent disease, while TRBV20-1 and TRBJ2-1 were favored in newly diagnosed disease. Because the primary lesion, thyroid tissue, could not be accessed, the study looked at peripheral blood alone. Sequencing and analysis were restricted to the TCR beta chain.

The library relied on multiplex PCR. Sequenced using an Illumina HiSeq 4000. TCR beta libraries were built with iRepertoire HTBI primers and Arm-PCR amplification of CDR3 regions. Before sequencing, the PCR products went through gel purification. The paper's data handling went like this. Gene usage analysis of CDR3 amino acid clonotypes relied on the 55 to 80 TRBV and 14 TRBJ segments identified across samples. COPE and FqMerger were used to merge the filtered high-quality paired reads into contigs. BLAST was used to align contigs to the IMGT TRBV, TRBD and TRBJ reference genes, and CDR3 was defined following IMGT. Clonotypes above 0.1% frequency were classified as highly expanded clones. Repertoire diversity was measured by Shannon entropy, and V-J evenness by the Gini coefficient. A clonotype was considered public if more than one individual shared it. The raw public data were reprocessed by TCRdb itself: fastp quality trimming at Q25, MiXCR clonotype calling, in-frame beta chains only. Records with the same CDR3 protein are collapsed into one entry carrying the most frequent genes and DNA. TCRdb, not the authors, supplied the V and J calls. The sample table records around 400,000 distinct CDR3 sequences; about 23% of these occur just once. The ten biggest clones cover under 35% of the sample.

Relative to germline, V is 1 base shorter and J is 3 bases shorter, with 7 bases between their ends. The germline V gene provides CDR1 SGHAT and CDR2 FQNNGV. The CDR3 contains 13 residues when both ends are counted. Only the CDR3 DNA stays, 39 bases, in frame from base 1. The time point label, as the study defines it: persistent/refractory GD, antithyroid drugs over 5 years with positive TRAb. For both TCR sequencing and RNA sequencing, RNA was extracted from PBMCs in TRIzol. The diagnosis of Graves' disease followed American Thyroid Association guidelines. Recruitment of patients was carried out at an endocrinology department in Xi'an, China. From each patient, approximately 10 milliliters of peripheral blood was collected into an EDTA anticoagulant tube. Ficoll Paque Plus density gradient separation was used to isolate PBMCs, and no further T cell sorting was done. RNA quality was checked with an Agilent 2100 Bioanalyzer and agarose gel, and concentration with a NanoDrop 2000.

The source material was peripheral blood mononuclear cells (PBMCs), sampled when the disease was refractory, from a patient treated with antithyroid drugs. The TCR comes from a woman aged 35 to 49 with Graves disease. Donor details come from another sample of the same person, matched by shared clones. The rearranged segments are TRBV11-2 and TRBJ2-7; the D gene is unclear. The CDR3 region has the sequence CASSLVPFYEQYS. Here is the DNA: TGTGCCAGCAGCTTAGTCCCCTTCTACGAGCAGTACTCC.